This T cell receptor (beta chain) was identified in a study of shared clonotypes between healthy human individuals. CDR1 is MGHRA, CDR2 YSYEKL, per germline. The CDR3 has 15 residues. V shed 0 bases and J 1 base; nucleotides not matched to a gene: 3. The assay was immunoSEQ multiplex PCR, and TCRdb's table has in-frame clones only and misses some. The sample has over a million clones; roughly 95% are singletons. The chain recombines TRBV4-1 with TRBJ2-7, with 7 bases fitting TRBD1. This clonotype was sampled from a man aged 30 to 39 in good health. Sequencing input: naive CD4+ T cells sorted from blood. Subset here: CD45RA+ positively selected. This CDR3 is CASSQEGQISYEQYF. The CDR3 region has the DNA TGCGCCAGCAGCCAAGAGGGACAGATATCCTACGAGCAGTACTTC.